A single sample gave rise to the 29 T cell receptor beta chains below, sequenced in a study of T-cell memory formation after mild COVID-19. TCRdb passed the 5' RACE reads through MiXCR, listing each CDR3 protein once. The sample shows hundreds of thousands of distinct CDR3 sequences, roughly 8% of them seen only once. Sequenced input: PBMCs or a T cell subset sorted from them (not recorded which). These receptors all come from a man aged 18 to 35 who had mild COVID-19 (a few samples of this study predate the infection). Cell type and time point are not known.

The sample holds many counts of this clonotype. The chain employs TRBV5-6 and TRBJ1-2; D may be TRBD1 (5 bases). V lost 5 bases and J 2 bases, leaving 10 bases between the germline ends. Per germline, CDR1 SGHDT and CDR2 YYEEEE. This CDR3 is built from 13 residues. The chain's CDR3 is CASSETGNYGYTF. The CDR3 DNA reads TGTGCCAGCAGTGAAACAGGAAACTATGGCTACACCTTC.

The V and J genes are TRBV5-6 and TRBJ2-1; 13 bases agree with TRBD2. There are 18 residues in the CDR3. Germline CDR1 and CDR2: SGHDT and YYEEEE. The ends lost 4 bases at V and 0 bases at J; junction bases unmatched: 7. The CDR3 nucleotides are TGTGCCAGCAGCAGACTAGCGGGGGGCTACCGCTCCTACAATGAGCAGTTCTTC. Translation: CASSRLAGGYRSYNEQFF.

This clonotype was observed a few times. This sequence joins TRBV20-1 and TRBJ1-2; a weak D match, TRBD1 (5 bases). Germline V gene sequence: CDR1 DFQATT, CDR2 SNEGSKA (reference sequence). V was pared by 3 bases and J by 5 bases, with 13 bases between. This CDR3 has 13 residues. The CDR3 loop is CSASRGGLYGYTF. As DNA, the CDR3 is TGCAGTGCTAGCCGGGGGGGTCTTTATGGCTACACCTTC.

Many counts were recorded for this clonotype. The rearrangement joins TRBV20-1 to TRBJ1-3; D not certain. Germline lookup yields CDR1 DFQATT and CDR2 SNEGSKA (reference sequence). Between the trimmed V and J ends, which lost 4 bases and 0 bases, there was a span of 13 bases. The CDR3 contains 15 residues. The CDR3 sequence is CSATWGTYSGNTIYF. CDR3 nucleotides: TGCAGTGCTACTTGGGGTACCTACTCTGGAAACACCATATATTTT.

The chain couples TRBV20-1 to TRBJ2-1, with 14 bases aligning to TRBD2. Germline loops: CDR1 DFQATT, CDR2 SNEGSKA (reference sequence). The CDR3 sequence is 15 residues long. J was trimmed by 4 bases and V by 6 bases; bases with no gene match: 5. CDR3 sequence reads: CSAWTSGGSYNEQFF. Written as DNA, the CDR3 is TGCAGTGCGTGGACTAGCGGGGGGTCTTACAATGAGCAGTTCTTC.

This clonotype was picked up many times. This chain uses TRBV4-3 with TRBJ2-3; 8 bases agree with TRBD2. From germline, CDR1 is LGHNA and CDR2 YSLEER. The V gene end was trimmed by 1 base and the J gene end by 4 bases; junction bases not matched to a gene: 7. The CDR3 runs to 16 residues. The DNA for the CDR3 is TGCGCCAGCAGCCAAGTGGACGGGGGGGCCCCAGATACGCAGTATTTT. This encodes CASSQVDGGAPDTQYF.

This clonotype came up many times. The chain uses TRBV12-3 or TRBV12-4 and TRBJ2-7; 8 bases line up with TRBD2. CDR3 length equals 15 residues. J lost 2 bases, V lost 5 bases, and 8 bases had no gene match. The CDR3, as DNA: TGTGCCAGCAGTCCAGAGCGGGGGCGACCCTACGAGCAGTACTTC. Residues: CASSPERGRPYEQYF.

This clonotype was observed a handful of times. The chain carries TRBV5-1 and TRBJ1-2, with 8 bases fitting TRBD1. CDR1 SGHRS and CDR2 YFSETQ come from the germline V gene. Trimming took 4 bases from V and 5 from J; bases not matched to a gene: 10. CDR3 length: 15 amino acids. The DNA for the CDR3 is TGCGCCAGCAGCGTAACGGGACAGGAGCCGTATGGCTACACCTTC. Protein sequence: CASSVTGQEPYGYTF.

V gene TRBV10-3 combines with J gene TRBJ2-3; D remains unclear. The CDR3 spans 11 residues. Trimming pared 3 bases from V and 6 bases from J, leaving 4 bases between. Germline loops: CDR1 ENHRY, CDR2 SYGVKD. The CDR3 DNA reads as TGTGCCATCAGTGACGGGGATACGCAGTATTTT. Its translation: CAISDGDTQYF.

V gene TRBV29-1 combines with J gene TRBJ1-1; unclear D gene. Germline CDR1 reads SQVTM; CDR2 reads ANQGSEA. The CDR3 consists of 11 residues. V dropped 7 bases and J dropped 9 bases, with 15 bases sitting between them. CDR3: CSAPLRGKAFF. CDR3 sequence (DNA): TGCAGCGCCCCTCTCCGGGGAAAAGCTTTCTTT.

This clonotype was found once. The rearrangement links TRBV12-3 or TRBV12-4 to TRBJ2-3; TRBD2 matches 12 bases. This CDR3 region has 14 residues. V was pared by 6 bases and J by 7 bases, with 5 bases of the junction left unmatched. In nucleotides, the CDR3 is TGTGCCAGCAGCACTAGCGGGGGGCCTAATACGCAGTATTTT. Translation gives CASSTSGGPNTQYF.

This clonotype was detected only a few times. The chain employs TRBV6-2 or TRBV6-3 and TRBJ2-1, with 11 bases identical to TRBD1. Losses at the gene ends were 4 bases for V and 7 bases for J; bases not matched to a gene: 6. CDR1 is MNHEY and CDR2 is SVGEGT in the germline V gene. The CDR3 has 15 amino acids. The DNA of the CDR3 is TGTGCCAGCAGTTCCGGGACAGGGGGTTTGAATGAGCAGTTCTTC. As protein: CASSSGTGGLNEQFF.

This clonotype has a handful of counts. The chain couples TRBV5-4 to TRBJ2-3; the match to TRBD1 covers 8 bases. Germline assignment: CDR1 SGHNT and CDR2 YYREEE (reference sequence). Trimming at V came to 4 bases and at J to 4 bases, leaving 5 bases not matched to a gene. The CDR3 is 14 amino acids. CDR3 sequence reads: CASSDDRGADTQYF. CDR3 bases: TGTGCCAGCAGCGACGACAGGGGAGCAGATACGCAGTATTTT.

This clonotype was observed many times. This chain connects TRBV20-1 to TRBJ2-3; D is perhaps TRBD1 or TRBD2 (5 bases each). The germline gives CDR1 DFQATT, CDR2 SNEGSKA (reference sequence). This CDR3 has 17 residues. Trimming shortened V by 2 bases and J by 1 base, and 19 bases separated the two germline ends. The CDR3 is CSARNPGRRRGTDTQYF. The DNA of the CDR3 is TGCAGTGCTAGAAATCCGGGACGCCGAAGGGGCACAGATACGCAGTATTTT.

At least ten counts were recorded for this clonotype. The J gene is TRBJ2-3, the V gene TRBV7-3; D gene uncertain. In germline, CDR1 is SGHTA, CDR2 FQGTGA. V was cut by 2 bases and J by 2 bases, with 8 bases left in between. This CDR3 has 14 amino acids. The CDR3 sequence is CASSLSAVTDTQYF. In DNA, the CDR3 is TGTGCCAGCAGCTTATCGGCGGTCACAGATACGCAGTATTTT.

This clonotype was observed a few times. The V call is TRBV29-1, the J call TRBJ1-2; no clear D gene. V dropped 8 bases and J dropped 3 bases, with 13 bases sitting between them. The CDR3 runs 12 residues. The V gene's germline CDR1 is SQVTM and CDR2 ANQGSEA. CDR3 in DNA: TGCAGCTGCGCAGAGGTTCACTATGGCTACACCTTC. It translates to CSCAEVHYGYTF.

This clonotype appeared many times. The gene calls are TRBV27 and TRBJ2-7; 7 bases line up with TRBD1. Germline-derived CDR1 and CDR2 are MNHEY and SMNVEV (reference sequence). This CDR3 has 13 amino acids. J gave up 5 bases and V 5 bases, and 6 bases lay outside the gene matches. The CDR3 nucleotides read TGTGCCAGCAGTCCCCATGACAGGGACGAGCAGTACGTC. Amino acid sequence: CASSPHDRDEQYV.

This clonotype was picked up a small number of times. The chain recombines TRBV5-1 with TRBJ1-2; TRBD1 aligns across 10 bases. The germline CDR1 and CDR2 sequences are SGHRS and YFSETQ. The CDR3 runs 13 residues. The trim removed 5 bases at V and 6 bases at J, leaving 4 bases unmatched. CDR3 sequence reads: CASRTGGEDGYTF. The CDR3 DNA reads TGCGCCAGCAGGACAGGGGGCGAGGATGGCTACACCTTC.

This clonotype showed up many times. The chain links TRBV9 to TRBJ1-6; D gene unclear. Per the germline V gene, CDR1 is SGDLS and CDR2 is YYNGEE. V gave up 4 bases and J gave up 5 bases, with 25 bases separating them. This CDR3 region has 19 residues. CDR3 bases: TGTGCCAGCAGCCCTTCCCCCGGCGGCGCTTACCCTGATAATTCACCCCTCCACTTT. Translated: CASSPSPGGAYPDNSPLHF.

This clonotype turned up a few times. The chain couples TRBV7-8 to TRBJ2-3; TRBD2 matches at 15 bases. This CDR3 has 20 residues. The V segment lost 5 bases and the J segment 5 bases; nucleotides outside the gene matches: 17. The germline V gene encodes CDR1 SGHVS and CDR2 FQNEAQ. CDR3 residues: CASSALPGLAGGAEKDTQYF. The CDR3 DNA is TGTGCCAGCAGCGCACTTCCGGGACTAGCGGGGGGCGCGGAAAAAGATACGCAGTATTTT.

In this sample, this clonotype turned up once. The V and J genes are TRBV12-3 or TRBV12-4 and TRBJ2-5; D may be TRBD1 or TRBD2 (6 bases each). This CDR3 spans 14 amino acids. V lost 10 bases and J lost 2, with 17 bases in between. Here the CDR3 DNA reads TGTGCCACCCAGACCGGGGGCCCACAAGAGACCCAGTACTTC. This translates into CATQTGGPQETQYF.

This clonotype has more than one count but fewer than ten. This chain links TRBV12-3 or TRBV12-4 with TRBJ1-1; 11 bases are shared with TRBD1. The CDR3 has 18 residues. Germline trimming cut 5 bases from V and 3 bases from J; bases unmatched to any gene: 14. The CDR3 sequence is CASSQVRTGGLGDTEAFF. The CDR3 region has the DNA TGTGCCAGCAGTCAAGTTAGGACAGGGGGCTTGGGGGACACTGAAGCTTTCTTT.

This chain joins TRBV5-1 and TRBJ1-4, with 8 bases that match TRBD1. Trimming cost V 4 bases and J 7 bases; bases outside gene matches: 9. This CDR3 is 15 amino acids long. The V gene's germline CDR1 is SGHRS and CDR2 YFSETQ. The CDR3: CASSPQGGLGEKLFF. Here the CDR3 DNA reads TGCGCCAGCAGCCCACAGGGGGGACTGGGTGAAAAACTGTTTTTT.

This clonotype was detected many times. This chain joins TRBV5-1 and TRBJ1-4; no reliable D call. Germline CDR1 and CDR2: SGHRS and YFSETQ. This CDR3 has 15 amino acids. V lost 3 bases, J lost 0 bases, and 9 bases lay in between. In nucleotides, the CDR3 is TGCGCCAGCAGCTCAACCGGGACAACTAATGAAAAACTGTTTTTT. Amino acid sequence: CASSSTGTTNEKLFF.

This clonotype was counted between two and nine times. The J gene is TRBJ2-7, the V gene TRBV20-1; D unresolved. The V end was cut by 6 bases, the J end by 7 bases, with 16 bases between. Looked up from germline, CDR1 is DFQATT and CDR2 is SNEGSKA (reference sequence). This CDR3 has 12 residues. CDR3 amino acids: CSAPGPLIEQYF. The CDR3 region has the DNA TGCAGTGCCCCGGGCCCCCTTATTGAGCAGTACTTC.

The chain is built from TRBV27 and TRBJ2-4; D uncertain. Trimming removed 10 bases from V and 6 bases from J, with 19 bases in between. This CDR3 is 14 amino acids long. The germline CDR1 and CDR2 sequences are MNHEY and SMNVEV (reference sequence). The CDR3 nucleotides read TGTGCCACCCGCCCCCCGGGCACTTTAAACATTCAGTACTTC. Encoded protein: CATRPPGTLNIQYF.

Many counts were recorded for this clonotype. This rearrangement joins TRBV20-1 to TRBJ2-3, with 9 bases fitting TRBD1. Germline V lookup: CDR1 DFQATT, CDR2 SNEGSKA (reference sequence). The CDR3 sequence is 17 residues long. Trimming at V came to 6 bases and at J to 0 bases, leaving 13 bases not matched to a gene. The CDR3 reads CSATPGQGISSTDTQYF. The CDR3 DNA follows: TGCAGTGCGACTCCGGGACAGGGAATTTCTAGCACAGATACGCAGTATTTT.

V usage is TRBV29-1 and J usage is TRBJ2-3; 7 bases agree with TRBD2. The CDR3 length is 14 residues. Germline CDR1 reads SQVTM; CDR2 reads ANQGSEA. V shed 4 bases and J 2 bases; nucleotides not matched to a gene: 6. CDR3 sequence (DNA): TGCAGCGTTGTTTGGCGGGGGTTCACAGATACGCAGTATTTT. Amino acid sequence: CSVVWRGFTDTQYF.

This chain uses TRBV9 with TRBJ1-5; D uncertain. The CDR3 has 13 amino acids. Trimming removed 0 bases at V and 6 bases at J, with 7 bases between. CDR1 is SGDLS and CDR2 is YYNGEE in the germline V gene. The chain's CDR3 is CASSVAPSQPQHF. For the CDR3, the DNA is TGTGCCAGCAGCGTAGCCCCGAGTCAGCCCCAGCATTTT.